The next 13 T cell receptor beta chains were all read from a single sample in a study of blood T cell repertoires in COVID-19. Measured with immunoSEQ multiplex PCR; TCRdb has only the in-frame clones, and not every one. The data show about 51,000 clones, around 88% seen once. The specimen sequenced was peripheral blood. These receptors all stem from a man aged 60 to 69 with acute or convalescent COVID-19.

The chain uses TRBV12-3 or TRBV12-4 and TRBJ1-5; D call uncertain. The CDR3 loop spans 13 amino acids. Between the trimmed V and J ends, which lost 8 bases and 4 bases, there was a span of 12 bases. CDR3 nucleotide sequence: TGTGCCAGCCGGTCGCGGGTTAATCAGCCCCAGCATTTT. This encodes CASRSRVNQPQHF.

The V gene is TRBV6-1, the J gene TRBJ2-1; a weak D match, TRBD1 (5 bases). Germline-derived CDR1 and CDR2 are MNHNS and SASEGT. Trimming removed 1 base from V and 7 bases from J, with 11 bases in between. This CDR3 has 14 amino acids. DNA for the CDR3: TGTGCCAGCAGTGAAGTGGGGCGCGGAAATGAGCAGTTCTTC. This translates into CASSEVGRGNEQFF.

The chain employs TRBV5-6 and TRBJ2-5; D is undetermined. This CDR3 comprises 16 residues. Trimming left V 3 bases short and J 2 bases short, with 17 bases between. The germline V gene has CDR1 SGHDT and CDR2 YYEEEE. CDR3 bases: TGTGCCAGCAGCTCCCTGGCCCAGGCGATACAAGAGACCCAGTACTTC. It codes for CASSSLAQAIQETQYF.

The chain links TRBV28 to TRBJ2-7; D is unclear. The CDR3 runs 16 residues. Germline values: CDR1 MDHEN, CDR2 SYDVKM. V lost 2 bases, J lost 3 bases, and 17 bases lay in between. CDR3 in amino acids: CASSLSTVGLNYEQYF. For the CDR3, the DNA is TGTGCCAGCAGTTTAAGCACCGTGGGCCTGAACTACGAGCAGTACTTC.

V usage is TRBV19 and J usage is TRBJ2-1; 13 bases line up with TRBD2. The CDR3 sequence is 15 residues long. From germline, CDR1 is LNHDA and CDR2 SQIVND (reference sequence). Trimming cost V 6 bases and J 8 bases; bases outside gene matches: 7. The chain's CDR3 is CASRTGTSGTDEQFF. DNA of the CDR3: TGTGCCAGTAGGACCGGGACTAGCGGGACTGATGAGCAGTTCTTC.

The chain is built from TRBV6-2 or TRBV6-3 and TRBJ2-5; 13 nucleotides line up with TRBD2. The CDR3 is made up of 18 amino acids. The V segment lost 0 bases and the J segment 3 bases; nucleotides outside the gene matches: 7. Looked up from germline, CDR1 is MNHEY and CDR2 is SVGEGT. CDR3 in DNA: TGTGCCAGCAGTTACTCGAGAGGACTAGCGGGGGAAAAAGAGACCCAGTACTTC. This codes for CASSYSRGLAGEKETQYF.

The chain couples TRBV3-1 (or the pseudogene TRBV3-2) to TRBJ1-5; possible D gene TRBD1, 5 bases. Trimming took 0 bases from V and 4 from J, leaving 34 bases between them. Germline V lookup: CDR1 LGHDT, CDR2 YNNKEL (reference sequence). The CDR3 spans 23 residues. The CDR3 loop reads CASSQEEEIREHHPGSANQPQHF. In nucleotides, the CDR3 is TGTGCCAGCAGCCAAGAGGAGGAGATCAGGGAACATCACCCCGGGAGCGCAAATCAGCCCCAGCATTTT.

In DNA, the CDR3 is TGCGCCAGCGAAGAGGGCCACATGAACACTGAAGCTTTCTTT. It translates to CASEEGHMNTEAFF. The rearrangement joins TRBV5-1 to TRBJ1-1; D is ambiguous. Germline values: CDR1 SGHRS, CDR2 YFSETQ. The CDR3 extends over 14 amino acids. V was trimmed by 7 bases and J by 0 bases, leaving 13 bases between them.

CDR3 DNA sequence: TGTGCCAGCAAGAGACAGGGGGTCCAGGAAGCAGATACGCAGTATTTT. Translating it yields CASKRQGVQEADTQYF. This chain connects TRBV2 to TRBJ2-3, with TRBD1 identical over 9 bases. Per germline, CDR1 SNHLY and CDR2 FYNNEI. This CDR3 has 16 amino acids. V shed 7 bases and J 4 bases; nucleotides not matched to a gene: 12.

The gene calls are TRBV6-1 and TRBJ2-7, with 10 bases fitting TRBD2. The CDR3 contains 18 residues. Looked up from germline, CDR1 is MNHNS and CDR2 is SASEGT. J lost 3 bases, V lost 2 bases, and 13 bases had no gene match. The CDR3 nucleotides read TGTGCCAGCAGTGAACGTTTCGGGGGGGCTAGCGGGAGCTACGAGCAGTACTTC. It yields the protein CASSERFGGASGSYEQYF.

This chain's CDR3 is CASSSRQGIGGYTF. The CDR3, as DNA: TGTGCCAGCAGTTCGCGACAGGGGATCGGGGGCTACACCTTC. The chain has TRBV27 and TRBJ1-2; TRBD1 aligns across 8 bases. The CDR3 consists of 14 residues. The V and J ends lost 4 bases and 8 bases, in that order; junction bases with no gene match: 9. Germline V lookup: CDR1 MNHEY, CDR2 SMNVEV (reference sequence).

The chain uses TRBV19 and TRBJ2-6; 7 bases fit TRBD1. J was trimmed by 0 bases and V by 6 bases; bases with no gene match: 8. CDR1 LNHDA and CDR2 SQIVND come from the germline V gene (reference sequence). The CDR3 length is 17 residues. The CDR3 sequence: CASSSDRPLSGANVLTF. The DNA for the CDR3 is TGTGCCAGTAGCTCGGACAGGCCCCTCTCTGGGGCCAACGTCCTGACTTTC.

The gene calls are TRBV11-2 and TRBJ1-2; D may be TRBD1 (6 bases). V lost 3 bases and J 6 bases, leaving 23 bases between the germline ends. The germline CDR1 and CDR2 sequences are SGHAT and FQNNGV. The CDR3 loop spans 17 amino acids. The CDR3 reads CASSFSMDVRGTDGYTF. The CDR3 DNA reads TGTGCCAGCAGCTTTTCAATGGACGTCAGGGGTACGGATGGCTACACCTTC.